The T cell receptor (beta chain) described here comes from a study of blood T cell repertoires in COVID-19. Study overall: The study drew acute and convalescent COVID-19 samples from the United States, Italy and Spain. PBMCs, B-cell-depleted T cells, or T cells were the source of the cDNA or gDNA that made up the material.

The ends were cut back, 1 base at V and 0 bases at J, with 13 bases in the middle. This CDR3 is built from 16 residues. Per the germline V gene, CDR1 is MDHEN and CDR2 is SYDVKM. Per the original data handling: Scientists estimated how many nucleated cells there were by amplifying reference gene primers. TCRdb keeps only in-frame clones here, not all; method: immunoSEQ multiplex PCR. The V and J calls and the clone size are those of that table, but D and trimming were determined from the DNA. Of some 140,000 clones listed, about 86% were seen once; the top ten hold over 7.5%. The receptor was derived from a woman aged 60-70 years with active or convalescent COVID-19. The V gene is TRBV28, the J gene TRBJ2-7; TRBD1 might be the D (5 bases). Sequenced: peripheral blood. In DNA, the CDR3 is TGTGCCAGCAGTTTATACGGCAGGGCAGGCTCCTACGAGCAGTACTTC. Amino acids: CASSLYGRAGSYEQYF.